This passage covers 10 T cell receptor beta chains from one sample sequenced in a study of vaccination and CD4 T cells after COVID-19. Treatment described: approximately 10-day PBMC culture with coronavirus spike peptide pools or control peptides (ViraFEST assay). No antigen has been identified for these receptors. Cultured CD4+ T-cell DNA underwent Oncomine TCR Beta short-read sequencing. From the PCR reads, TCRdb called clonotypes with MiXCR, one entry per CDR3 protein. The table records just over 9,500 distinct CDR3 sequences, under 60% of them present only once. Sequencing used CD4+ T cells from blood, cultured in vitro. These receptors were taken from a human donor who had recovered from COVID-19.

A few counts support this clonotype. The chain is built from TRBV20-1 and TRBJ1-1; unclear D gene. The V and J ends lost 8 bases and 1 base respectively, with 8 bases between them. The CDR3 sequence is 11 residues long. CDR1 and CDR2 from the germline V gene are DFQATT and SNEGSKA (reference sequence). The CDR3 reads CSILKNTEAFF. In DNA, the CDR3 is TGCAGTATACTGAAGAACACTGAAGCTTTCTTT.

This clonotype is labeled medium-sized. This chain links TRBV6-2 or TRBV6-3 with TRBJ1-1; possibly TRBD1 for D (6 bases). This CDR3 is 15 amino acids long. V lost 2 bases and J lost 4, with 14 bases in between. CDR1 is MNHEY and CDR2 is SVGEGT in the germline V gene. CDR3 amino acids: CASSYPLTGSTEAFF. The CDR3 region has the DNA TGTGCCAGCAGTTACCCCCTAACAGGGTCCACTGAAGCTTTCTTT.

The CDR3 nucleotides are TGTGCCAGTAGTCCCCCCGGGGCCCTGGGACAAGAGACCCAGTACTTC. It codes for CASSPPGALGQETQYF. The chain employs TRBV19 and TRBJ2-5; D possibly uses TRBD1 or TRBD2 (5 bases each). Germline CDR1 is LNHDA and CDR2 is SQIVND (reference sequence). V gave up 5 bases and J gave up 2 bases, with 18 bases separating them. The CDR3 covers 16 residues.

The chain joins TRBV28 to TRBJ2-7; 10 positions agree with TRBD1. Germline V gene sequence: CDR1 MDHEN, CDR2 SYDVKM. Trimming removed 3 bases from V and 9 bases from J; junction bases left unmatched: 2. The CDR3 is 12 amino acids. The CDR3 reads CASSFRDRGQYF. CDR3 coding DNA: TGTGCCAGCAGTTTCCGGGACAGGGGGCAGTACTTC.

The chain couples TRBV5-4 to TRBJ1-1; tentatively, D is TRBD1 (5 bases). The CDR3 has 15 amino acids. Deletions cut 0 bases from V and 0 bases from J, with 9 bases between. From germline, CDR1 is SGHNT and CDR2 YYREEE (reference sequence). The CDR3 region has the DNA TGTGCCAGCAGCTTGGGGGGACGCATGAACACTGAAGCTTTCTTT. This gives the protein CASSLGGRMNTEAFF.

The chain has TRBV6-1 and TRBJ1-5; 7 positions match TRBD1. The CDR3 is 15 amino acids. The germline V gene has CDR1 MNHNS and CDR2 SASEGT. V dropped 5 bases and J dropped 3; count of bases not matched to a gene: 7. Here the CDR3 DNA reads TGTGCCAGCAGTCCCCGGACAGGCTTCAATCAGCCCCAGCATTTT. Translation gives CASSPRTGFNQPQHF.

This clonotype was counted only a few times. The J gene is TRBJ2-2, the V gene TRBV27, with 9 bases aligning to TRBD1. Germline V gives CDR1 MNHEY, CDR2 SMNVEV (reference sequence). J was trimmed by 3 bases and V by 0 bases; bases with no gene match: 2. The CDR3 extends over 16 amino acids. The CDR3 spells CASSLSGTGYTGELFF. The CDR3 DNA reads TGTGCCAGCAGTTTATCCGGGACAGGGTACACCGGGGAGCTGTTTTTT.

The J gene is TRBJ1-3, the V gene TRBV19; no firm D call. V gave up 5 bases and J gave up 5 bases, with 19 bases separating them. Per germline, CDR1 LNHDA and CDR2 SQIVND (reference sequence). CDR3 size: 16 residues. CDR3 loop: CASSALAAGDRNTIYF. CDR3 nucleotide sequence: TGTGCCAGTAGTGCGCTCGCAGCCGGTGACCGAAACACCATATATTTT.

This sequence joins TRBV5-4 and TRBJ2-7, with D perhaps TRBD2 (6 bases). The germline CDR1 and CDR2 sequences are SGHNT and YYREEE (reference sequence). The CDR3 runs 15 residues. The ends were cut back, 1 base at V and 2 bases at J, with 13 bases in the middle. The CDR3 region has the DNA TGTGCCAGCAGCTTGCCCCTCGGCGGGACCTACGAGCAGTACTTC. Translating gives CASSLPLGGTYEQYF.

This sequence joins TRBV6-1 and TRBJ2-3; 12 bases are shared with TRBD2. After removal of 6 bases from V and 0 bases from J, the junction contained 4 bases not matched to a gene. Germline loops: CDR1 MNHNS, CDR2 SASEGT. The CDR3 consists of 16 residues. CDR3 protein: CASRPGTSGSTDTQYF. In DNA form, the CDR3 reads TGTGCCAGCAGACCCGGGACTAGCGGGAGCACAGATACGCAGTATTTT.